The sequence of this T cell receptor (beta chain) was determined in a study of blood T cell repertoires in COVID-19. Study-wide background: Donors in the United States, Italy and Spain gave samples during acute or convalescent COVID-19. Sources were T cells, B-cell-depleted T cells, or PBMCs; the material itself was cDNA or gDNA.

In germline, CDR1 is SEHNR, CDR2 FQNEAQ (reference sequence). This CDR3 comprises 15 residues. V gave up 5 bases and J gave up 0 bases; unmatched junction bases: 3. How the authors handled the data: Researchers report that nucleated cell counts were estimated from reference gene primer amplification. Assay used: immunoSEQ multiplex PCR; TCRdb lists only in-frame clones, some missing. The V and J calls and clone size come from that table; D and trimming were worked out from the DNA. The sample lists some 260,000 clones; approximately 86% were seen once. This clonotype was obtained from a woman aged 18-29 years with acute or convalescent COVID-19. This rearrangement joins TRBV7-9 to TRBJ2-3; 9 bases map to TRBD1. The sequenced material came from peripheral blood. The CDR3 reads CASSPDRGSTDTQYF. The CDR3, as DNA: TGTGCCAGCAGCCCGGACAGGGGAAGCACAGATACGCAGTATTTT.